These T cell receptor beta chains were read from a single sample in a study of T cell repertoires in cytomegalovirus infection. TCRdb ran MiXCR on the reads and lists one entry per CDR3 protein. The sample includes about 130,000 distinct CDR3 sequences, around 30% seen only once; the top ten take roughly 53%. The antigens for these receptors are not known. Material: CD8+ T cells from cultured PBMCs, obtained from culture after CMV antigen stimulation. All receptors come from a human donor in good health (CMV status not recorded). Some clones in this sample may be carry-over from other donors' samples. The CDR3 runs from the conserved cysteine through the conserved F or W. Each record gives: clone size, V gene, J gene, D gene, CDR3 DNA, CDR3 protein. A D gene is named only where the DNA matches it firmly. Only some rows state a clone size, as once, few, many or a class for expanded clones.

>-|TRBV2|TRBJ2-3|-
TGTGCCAGCAGTGGGACAGACACAGATACGCAGTATTTT
CASSGTDTDTQYF
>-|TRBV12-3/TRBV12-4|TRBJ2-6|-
TGTGCCAGCAGTTTAGCGCTTGGGGCCGGGGCCAACGTCCTGACTTTC
CASSLALGAGANVLTF
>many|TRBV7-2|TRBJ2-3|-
TGTGCCAGCAGCTTAGTAAGCCAGGATACGCAGTATTTT
CASSLVSQDTQYF
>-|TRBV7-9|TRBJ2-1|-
TGTGCCAGCAGCTCGGGCGATGAGCAGTTCTTC
CASSSGDEQFF
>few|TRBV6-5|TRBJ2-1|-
TGTGCCAGCAGTTACGGGGGAGGCGGGTACAATGAGCAGTTCTTC
CASSYGGGGYNEQFF
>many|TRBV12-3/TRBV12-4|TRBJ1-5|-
TGTGCCAGCAGTTTAGGCAGGGGTGGCAATCAGCCCCAGCATTTT
CASSLGRGGNQPQHF
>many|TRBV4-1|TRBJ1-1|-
TGCGCCAGCAGCCAAGATGCGGGGCTAACCTTCTACGACACTGAAGCTTTCTTT
CASSQDAGLTFYDTEAFF
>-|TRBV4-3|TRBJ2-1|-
TGCGCCAGCAGCCAAGACTCAGCTTGGGTTGGCAATGAGCAGTTCTTC
CASSQDSAWVGNEQFF
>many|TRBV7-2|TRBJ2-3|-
TGTGCCAGCAGCTTCCGGGACATCCCTAGCACAGATACGCAGTATTTT
CASSFRDIPSTDTQYF
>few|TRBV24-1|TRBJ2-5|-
TGTGCCACCAGTGATTTGACTAGCCAAGAGACCCAGTACTTC
CATSDLTSQETQYF
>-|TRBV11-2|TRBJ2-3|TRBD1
TGTGCCAGCAGTTTTCGCGGACAGGACACAGATACGCAGTATTTT
CASSFRGQDTDTQYF
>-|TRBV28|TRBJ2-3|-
TGTGCCAGCAGTTCTCGGGGCACAGATACGCAGTATTTT
CASSSRGTDTQYF
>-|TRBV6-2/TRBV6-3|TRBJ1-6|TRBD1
TGTGCCAGCAGTTACGAACGGACAGGGGGAGGTTCACCCCTCCACTTT
CASSYERTGGGSPLHF
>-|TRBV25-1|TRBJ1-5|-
TGTGCCAGCAGAGGACAGAGCAATCAGCCCCAGCATTTT
CASRGQSNQPQHF